A single sample gave rise to the 26 T cell receptor beta chains below, sequenced in a study of OX40 agonist ivuxolimab in advanced cancers. Repertoires were generated with immunoSEQ multiplex PCR, while TCRdb's copy carries only in-frame clones and drops some. The sample has 100,000 or so clones; 75% to 90% are singletons. This specimen consisted of CD4+ or CD8+ T cells sorted from blood, obtained in a trial of the OX40 agonist ivuxolimab. The receptors were sampled from an adult with an advanced solid tumor such as melanoma, head and neck, liver or kidney cancer.

This sequence joins TRBV11-2 and TRBJ2-1; 9 bases line up with TRBD2. Germline loops: CDR1 SGHAT, CDR2 FQNNGV. The CDR3 sequence is 18 residues long. V was pared by 2 bases and J by 0 bases, with 8 bases of the junction left unmatched. DNA for the CDR3: TGTGCCAGCAGCTTAACCCACCCTAGCGGGAACTCCTACAATGAGCAGTTCTTC. Its translation is CASSLTHPSGNSYNEQFF. The full variable domain, in which reference TRBV11-2 and TRBJ2-1 provide the parts outside the CDR3, is EAGVAQSPRYKIIEKRQSVAFWCNPISGHATLYWYQQILGQGPKLLIQFQNNGVVDDSQLPKDRFSAERLKGVDSTLKIQPAKLEDSAVYLCASSLTHPSGNSYNEQFFGPGTRLTVL.

The V call is TRBV30, the J call TRBJ2-5; TRBD2 matches at 11 bases. This CDR3 has 17 amino acids. From germline, CDR1 is GTSNPN and CDR2 SVGIG (reference sequence). After removal of 2 bases from V and 5 bases from J, the junction contained 13 bases not matched to a gene. This CDR3 reads CAWSRILSGRAVETQYF. CDR3 bases: TGTGCCTGGAGTCGGATCCTTAGCGGGAGGGCCGTCGAGACCCAGTACTTC.

A note on this clone: Other nucleotide sequences from this sample produce the same CDR3. The J gene is TRBJ1-1, the V gene TRBV5-1; 8 bases match TRBD1. Unmatched junction bases numbered 3, after V lost 0 bases and J lost 8 bases. Germline V gene sequence: CDR1 SGHRS, CDR2 YFSETQ. The CDR3 has 13 amino acids. The CDR3 loop reads CASSLVGDREAFF. CDR3 sequence (DNA): TGCGCCAGCAGCTTGGTTGGGGACAGGGAAGCTTTCTTT.

CDR3 DNA sequence: TGTGCCAGCGTCCCAGGGGGCGGGGTTGGCTACACCTTC. It yields the protein CASVPGGGVGYTF. J is TRBJ1-2 and V is TRBV7-9, with 8 bases matching TRBD1. CDR1 SEHNR and CDR2 FQNEAQ come from the germline V gene (reference sequence). The CDR3 has 13 amino acids. The junction had 9 bases not matched to a gene; V was cut back by 8 bases and J by 7 bases.

The J gene is TRBJ2-7, the V gene TRBV5-6; D possibly corresponds to TRBD2 (5 bases). The V gene's germline CDR1 is SGHDT and CDR2 YYEEEE. Trimming left V 2 bases short and J 0 bases short, with 18 bases between. The CDR3 totals 17 residues. DNA of the CDR3: TGTGCCAGCAGCTTTCGAGCCGTGCCTAGCAACTCCTACGAGCAGTACTTC. This sequence encodes CASSFRAVPSNSYEQYF.

Only one count was recorded for this clone. This chain uses TRBV20-1 with TRBJ1-4; no definite D call. Per the germline V gene, CDR1 is DFQATT and CDR2 is SNEGSKA (reference sequence). Trimming pared 6 bases from V and 7 bases from J, leaving 9 bases between. This CDR3 region has 11 residues. CDR3 coding DNA: TGCAGTGCGGCGACTGGTGAAAAACTGTTTTTT. Translating it yields CSAATGEKLFF.

This chain connects TRBV10-3 to TRBJ1-5; D is undetermined. Germline CDR1 ENHRY, CDR2 SYGVKD. The CDR3 covers 16 residues. The germline V and J ends were trimmed by 0 bases and 0 bases, with 9 bases remaining between them. The CDR3 nucleotides are TGTGCCATCAGTGAGTCTTTGGTGATTAGCAATCAGCCCCAGCATTTT. Translating it yields CAISESLVISNQPQHF.

The chain carries TRBV11-2 and TRBJ1-1; maybe TRBD1 (5 bases). This CDR3 contains 15 residues. Germline V gene sequence: CDR1 SGHAT, CDR2 FQNNGV. V lost 5 bases, J lost 1 base, and 14 bases lay in between. CDR3: CASSHALGTNTEAFF. Here the CDR3 DNA reads TGTGCCAGCAGCCACGCCTTGGGGACGAACACTGAAGCTTTCTTT.

This clone appeared a single time. J is TRBJ2-3 and V is TRBV28, with D unclear. V was shortened by 3 bases and J by 0 bases, with 7 bases between the two germline ends. Germline CDR1 reads MDHEN; CDR2 reads SYDVKM. The CDR3 contains 14 residues. The CDR3 loop is CASSFQFSTDTQYF. The CDR3, as DNA: TGTGCCAGCAGTTTTCAGTTTAGCACAGATACGCAGTATTTT.

Here the CDR3 DNA reads TGTGCCAGCAGTGAAGCCCTCTCAGGGGGGCATACGCAGTATTTT. Encoded protein: CASSEALSGGHTQYF. The rearrangement joins TRBV6-1 to TRBJ2-3; possible D gene TRBD1, 7 bases. Per the germline V gene, CDR1 is MNHNS and CDR2 is SASEGT. Trimming removed 0 bases at V and 7 bases at J, with 14 bases between. There are 15 residues in the CDR3.

V gene TRBV27 combines with J gene TRBJ2-6, with D possibly TRBD1 on 5 matching bases. This CDR3 has 14 amino acids. V gave up 6 bases and J gave up 5 bases, with 11 bases separating them. Germline loops: CDR1 MNHEY, CDR2 SMNVEV (reference sequence). As DNA, the CDR3 is TGTGCCAGCAGCAAAGGGGTGAGGGCCAACGTCCTGACTTTC. Translating gives CASSKGVRANVLTF.

The J gene is TRBJ2-3, the V gene TRBV10-3, with D tentatively TRBD2 (6 bases). V lost 5 bases and J 0 bases, leaving 12 bases between the germline ends. Germline V CDR1 and CDR2: ENHRY, SYGVKD. CDR3 length: 15 amino acids. The CDR3 sequence: CAISLSGPSTDTQYF. CDR3 coding DNA: TGTGCCATCAGTCTTAGCGGCCCCAGCACAGATACGCAGTATTTT.

The rearrangement uses TRBV4-1 and TRBJ1-3, with D possibly being TRBD1 (6 bases). The CDR3 contains 14 residues. Trimming pared 1 base from V and 4 bases from J, leaving 8 bases between. From germline, CDR1 is MGHRA and CDR2 YSYEKL. The CDR3 protein is CASSQGTEGNTIYF. The CDR3 nucleotides read TGCGCCAGCAGCCAAGGGACAGAGGGAAACACCATATATTTT.

V is TRBV19 and J is TRBJ1-5; TRBD1 might be the D (6 bases). Germline lookup yields CDR1 LNHDA and CDR2 SQIVND (reference sequence). With 8 bases removed from V and 5 bases from J, the gap between germline ends came to 13 bases. CDR3 length: 13 residues. This chain's CDR3 is CASSLRGYQPQHF. CDR3 bases: TGTGCCAGTTCGCTGAGGGGGTATCAGCCCCAGCATTTT.

The V and J genes are TRBV4-1 and TRBJ2-7, with TRBD1 matching 9 bases. The CDR3 extends over 16 amino acids. V was clipped by 2 bases and J by 5 bases; unmatched bases: 10. Germline lookup yields CDR1 MGHRA and CDR2 YSYEKL. The CDR3 region has the DNA TGCGCCAGCAGCCAATTTTCGGGACAGGGAATCCACGAGCAGTACTTC. Translating it yields CASSQFSGQGIHEQYF.

The chain recombines TRBV7-1 with TRBJ1-2, with 7 positions matching TRBD1. TRBV7-1 is assigned to the ORF class and has an uncertain function. The CDR3 contains 15 residues. The V gene end was trimmed by 5 bases and the J gene end by 8 bases; junction bases not matched to a gene: 14. The CDR3 reads CASSPGAQGGPGYTF. The DNA of the CDR3 is TGTGCCAGCAGCCCGGGCGCTCAGGGGGGACCCGGCTACACCTTC.

V usage is TRBV6-1 and J usage is TRBJ2-5; D is undetermined. Trimming took off 1 base at V and 2 bases at J, with 11 bases between the two ends. The CDR3 has 15 amino acids. The germline CDR1 and CDR2 sequences are MNHNS and SASEGT. The CDR3 spells CASSEGAQLQETQYF. DNA for the CDR3: TGTGCCAGCAGTGAAGGGGCACAGCTACAAGAGACCCAGTACTTC.

The CDR3 DNA reads TGTGCCAGCAGCTTAGAGGGGCGGGGCCCCTCACAGTACTTC. This translates into CASSLEGRGPSQYF. The V gene is TRBV7-9, the J gene TRBJ2-5; a weak D match, TRBD2 (6 bases). The germline V gene has CDR1 SEHNR and CDR2 FQNEAQ (reference sequence). This CDR3 spans 14 amino acids. Trimming removed 1 base from V and 11 bases from J, with 17 bases in between. The full variable domain, completed using reference TRBV7-9 and TRBJ2-5, is DTGVSQNPRHKITKRGQNVTFRCDPISEHNRLYWYRQTLGQGPEFLTYFQNEAQLEKSRLLSDRFSAERPKGSFSTLEIQRTEQGDSAMYLCASSLEGRGPSQYFGPGTRLLVL.

The J gene is TRBJ2-1, the V gene TRBV11-2; 9 positions match TRBD2. The length of the CDR3 is 17 residues. From germline, CDR1 is SGHAT and CDR2 FQNNGV. Germline trimming cut 4 bases from V and 0 bases from J; bases unmatched to any gene: 7. The CDR3 protein is CASSSTRSGSSYNEQFF. The CDR3 DNA follows: TGTGCCAGCAGCTCGACCCGTAGCGGGAGCTCCTACAATGAGCAGTTCTTC.

V is TRBV30 and J is TRBJ1-2; no reliable D call. In germline, CDR1 is GTSNPN, CDR2 SVGIG (reference sequence). V shed 2 bases and J shed 7 bases, with 17 bases lying between them. The CDR3 is made up of 14 amino acids. For the CDR3, the DNA is TGTGCCTGGAGTCCTGACCGCCATACCTTTGGCTACACCTTC. Its translation is CAWSPDRHTFGYTF.

This chain links TRBV7-6 with TRBJ2-7; 7 bases map to TRBD1. This CDR3 has 14 amino acids. The V segment lost 5 bases and the J segment 0 bases; nucleotides outside the gene matches: 4. Germline V gene lookup returns CDR1 SGHVS and CDR2 FNYEAQ. The CDR3 region is CASSMGQTSYEQYF. In DNA, the CDR3 is TGTGCCAGCAGCATGGGACAGACCTCCTACGAGCAGTACTTC.

For this clone: Other DNA sequences in this sample translate to the same CDR3. The V and J genes are TRBV6-1 and TRBJ1-5, with D maybe TRBD1 (5 bases). Per the germline V gene, CDR1 is MNHNS and CDR2 is SASEGT. The CDR3 sequence is 15 residues long. As DNA, the CDR3 is TGTGCGGTGGGAGACAGTGGATATAGCAATCAGCCCCAGCATTTT. Protein product: CAVGDSGYSNQPQHF.

As for this clone: Other nucleotide sequences in the sample specify the same CDR3. This sequence joins TRBV14 and TRBJ2-1, with 14 bases identical to TRBD2. V lost 3 bases and J lost 4; bases outside the gene matches: 2. This CDR3 is built from 16 residues. The germline V gene encodes CDR1 SGHDN and CDR2 FVKESK. DNA of the CDR3: TGTGCCAGCAGCCAGACTAGCGGGGGGGCATACAATGAGCAGTTCTTC. This gives the protein CASSQTSGGAYNEQFF.

Only one count was recorded for this clone. V and J are TRBV15 and TRBJ2-2; weak D call: TRBD2 (5 bases). The V and J ends lost 1 base and 4 bases respectively, with 13 bases between them. Germline V gene data show CDR1 as LNHNV and CDR2 as YYDKDF (reference sequence). CDR3 length: 16 amino acids. CDR3 coding DNA: TGTGCCACCAGCAGAGGTATCGGTCGGGGCACCGGGGAGCTGTTTTTT. This sequence encodes CATSRGIGRGTGELFF.

This clone was seen a single time. The chain uses TRBV7-6 and TRBJ2-2; 8 bases fit TRBD1. With 8 bases clipped from V and 4 bases from J, the junction kept 12 bases outside the gene matches. The CDR3 length is 16 residues. Per germline, CDR1 SGHVS and CDR2 FNYEAQ. The CDR3 coding sequence is TGTGCCAGCGGGGAGACAGGGGTCGGTAGCACCGGGGAGCTGTTTTTT. It specifies CASGETGVGSTGELFF.

The DNA of the CDR3 is TGTGCCAGCAGCCCGGGACTAGCGGGGGGGCCGAACAATGAGCAGTTCTTC. As protein: CASSPGLAGGPNNEQFF. This chain links TRBV11-3 with TRBJ2-1; 16 bases are shared with TRBD2. The CDR3 has 17 amino acids. The germline V gene has CDR1 SGHNT and CDR2 YENEEA. The V gene end was trimmed by 5 bases and the J gene end by 5 bases; junction bases not matched to a gene: 6.